In its sample, the clone carrying this T cell receptor (beta chain) was seen a few times. These data are taken from a study of blood T cells in healthy people across ages. CDR1 and CDR2 (germline): SEHNR, FQNEAQ (reference sequence). CDR3 length: 13 amino acids. V was shortened by 5 bases and J by 1 base, with 8 bases between the two germline ends. Together with a sample-barcoded 5' primer, a J-beta primer mix was included in a second PCR lasting 7 to 11 cycles. One entry per CDR3 protein results from TCRdb running MiXCR on the 5' RACE reads. This sample carries about 1.8 million distinct CDR3 sequences, around half of them seen once, and the ten largest clones take around 2.1%.

The material sequenced was blood. This TCR came from a woman aged 40 to 50 in good health. The chain recombines TRBV7-9 with TRBJ1-2; no definite D call. This CDR3 is CASSDSHNYGYTF. The CDR3 nucleotides are TGTGCCAGCAGCGACTCCCATAACTATGGCTACACCTTC.